This TCR beta chain was recovered during a study of T cells in Graves' hyperthyroidism and ophthalmopathy. General study results and limits: Blood also carried most thyroid clonotypes expanded above 0.001.

The germline V gene has CDR1 ENHRY and CDR2 SYGVKD. Unmatched junction bases numbered 12, after V lost 3 bases and J lost 2 bases. There are 17 residues in the CDR3. Recently diagnosed hyperthyroidism of less than 2 months' duration affected patients aged 18 to 65. The study excluded patients with uncontrolled infection, other autoimmune disease, pregnancy or lactation. Isolation of PBMCs was performed on about 9.9 ml fresh peripheral blood. The TCR beta CDR3 regions underwent amplification using RNA transcripts as the source. The study used the HTBI primer set for a first-round RT-PCR of the TCR CDR3. MiXCR, applied by TCRdb to the multiplex PCR reads, yields one record per CDR3 protein. Here the sample spans 600,000 to 800,000 distinct CDR3 sequences, 30% to 40% being singletons. Points on this clonotype: The antigen remains undetermined.

The receptor comes from a woman in her forties with Graves' hyperthyroidism. Sequenced: blood. The gene calls are TRBV10-3 and TRBJ1-2, with 7 bases that match TRBD1. CDR3 in amino acids: CAISDTGTDSENYGYTF. The CDR3 DNA sequence: TGTGCCATCAGTGATACCGGGACAGACTCCGAAAACTATGGCTACACCTTC.